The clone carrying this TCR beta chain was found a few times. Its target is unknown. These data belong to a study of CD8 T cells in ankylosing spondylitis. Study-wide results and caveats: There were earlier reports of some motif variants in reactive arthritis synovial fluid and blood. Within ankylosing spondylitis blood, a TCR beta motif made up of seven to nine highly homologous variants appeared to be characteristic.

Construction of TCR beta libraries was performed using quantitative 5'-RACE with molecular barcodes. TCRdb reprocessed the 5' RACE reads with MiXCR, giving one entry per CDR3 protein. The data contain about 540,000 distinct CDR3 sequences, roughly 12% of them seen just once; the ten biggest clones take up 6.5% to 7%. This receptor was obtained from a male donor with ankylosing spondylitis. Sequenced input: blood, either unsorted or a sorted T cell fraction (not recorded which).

The CDR3 spells CATSRGLKETQYF. CDR3 sequence (DNA): TGTGCCACCAGCAGAGGACTAAAAGAGACCCAGTACTTC. This chain joins TRBV15 and TRBJ2-5, with D possibly being TRBD2 (5 bases). Germline V gives CDR1 LNHNV, CDR2 YYDKDF (reference sequence). V was shortened by 1 base and J by 3 bases, with 6 bases between the two germline ends. This CDR3 comprises 13 residues.